This record concerns one T cell receptor (beta chain) sequence. As originally analysed: How many nucleated cells were present was estimated from reference gene primer amplification. The data were produced by immunoSEQ multiplex PCR, yet TCRdb's version contains in-frame clones alone and is incomplete. V and J calls and clone size are as listed in that table; D and trimming were resolved from the DNA. Among 80,000 to 95,000 clones listed, around 85% were seen once. The data were taken from a study of blood T cell repertoires in COVID-19. Study in general: Specimens from acute and convalescent COVID-19 originated in the United States, Italy and Spain. T cells, B-cell-depleted T cells, or PBMCs supplied cDNA or gDNA.

This CDR3 region has 18 residues. Germline V gives CDR1 GTSNPN, CDR2 SVGIG (reference sequence). With 0 bases clipped from V and 5 bases from J, the junction kept 18 bases outside the gene matches. The clonotype was recovered from a human donor in a cohort sampled during active COVID-19. Sequenced input: peripheral blood. This sequence joins TRBV30 and TRBJ2-7; 8 bases match TRBD2. The CDR3 reads CAWSVPRLAPFTRNEQYF. CDR3 bases: TGTGCCTGGAGTGTGCCCCGACTAGCGCCCTTTACTCGGAACGAGCAGTACTTC.